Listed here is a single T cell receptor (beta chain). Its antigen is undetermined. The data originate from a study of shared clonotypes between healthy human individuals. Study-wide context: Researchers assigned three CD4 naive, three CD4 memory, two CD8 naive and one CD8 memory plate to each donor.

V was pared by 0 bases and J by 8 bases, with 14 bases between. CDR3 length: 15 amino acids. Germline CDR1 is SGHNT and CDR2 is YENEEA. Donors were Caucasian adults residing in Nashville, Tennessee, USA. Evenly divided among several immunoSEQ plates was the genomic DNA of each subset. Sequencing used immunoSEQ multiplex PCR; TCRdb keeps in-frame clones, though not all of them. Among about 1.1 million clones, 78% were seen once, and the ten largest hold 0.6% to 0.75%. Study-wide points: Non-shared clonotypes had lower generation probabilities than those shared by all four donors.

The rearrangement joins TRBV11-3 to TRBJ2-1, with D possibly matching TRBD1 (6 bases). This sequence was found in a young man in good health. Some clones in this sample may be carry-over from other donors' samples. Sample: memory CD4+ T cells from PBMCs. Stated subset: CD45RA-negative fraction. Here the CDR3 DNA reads TGTGCCAGCAGCTTAGAAGGGTCAGGGGTCGATGAGCAGTTCTTC. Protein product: CASSLEGSGVDEQFF.